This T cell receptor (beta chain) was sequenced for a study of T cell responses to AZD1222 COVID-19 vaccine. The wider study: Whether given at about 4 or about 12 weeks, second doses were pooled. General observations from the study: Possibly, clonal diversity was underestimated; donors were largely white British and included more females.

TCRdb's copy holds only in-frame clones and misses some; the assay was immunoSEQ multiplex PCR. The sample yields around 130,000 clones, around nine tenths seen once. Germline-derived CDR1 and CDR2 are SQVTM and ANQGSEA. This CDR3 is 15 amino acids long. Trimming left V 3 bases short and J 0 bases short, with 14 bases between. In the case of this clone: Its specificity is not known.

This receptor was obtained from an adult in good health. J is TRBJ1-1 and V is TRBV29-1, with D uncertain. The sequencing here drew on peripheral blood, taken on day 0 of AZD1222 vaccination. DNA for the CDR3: TGCAGCGTTGACCTCGACGAGGGAATGAACACTGAAGCTTTCTTT. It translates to CSVDLDEGMNTEAFF.